Shown below are 9 T cell receptor beta chains from a single sample sequenced in a study of blood T cell repertoires in COVID-19. Data came from immunoSEQ multiplex PCR; TCRdb stores just in-frame clones and leaves some out. In the table there are about 270,000 clones, 75% to 85% of which are singletons. The sequencing input was PBMCs or T cells enriched from blood (not recorded which). The receptors shown here come from a woman aged 50 to 60 with acute COVID-19.

The chain carries TRBV4-3 and TRBJ1-1; 7 bases map to TRBD1. CDR1 and CDR2 (germline): LGHNA, YSLEER. This CDR3 has 14 residues. Trimming at V came to 0 bases and at J to 7 bases, leaving 5 bases not matched to a gene. This CDR3 reads CASSQEVDRNEAFF. The CDR3 DNA is TGCGCCAGCAGCCAAGAAGTGGACAGGAATGAAGCTTTCTTT.

This chain uses TRBV19 with TRBJ1-5; 7 positions match TRBD1. Germline assignment: CDR1 LNHDA and CDR2 SQIVND (reference sequence). This CDR3 is built from 14 residues. V trimming: 6 bases; J trimming: 5 bases; junction bases outside the gene matches: 7. Here the CDR3 DNA reads TGTGCCAGTAGCCTTGGGACAGCTTATCAGCCCCAGCATTTT. This translates into CASSLGTAYQPQHF.

This clone has just one count. The chain has TRBV7-2 and TRBJ2-1, with 10 positions matching TRBD2. The ends lost 4 bases at V and 8 bases at J; junction bases unmatched: 8. CDR3 length equals 15 residues. Germline V gene sequence: CDR1 SGHTA, CDR2 FQGNSA. The CDR3 DNA is TGTGCCAGCAGCTCCCAGCGGGGGGGCCCGGATGAGCAGTTCTTC. This codes for CASSSQRGGPDEQFF.

The genes are TRBV27 and TRBJ1-5, with TRBD1 as a possible D gene (6 bases). The CDR3 runs 16 residues. V was trimmed by 1 base and J by 0 bases, leaving 10 bases between them. Germline lookup yields CDR1 MNHEY and CDR2 SMNVEV (reference sequence). The CDR3 sequence is CASSLWGTLSNQPQHF. The CDR3 DNA follows: TGTGCCAGCAGTTTATGGGGGACACTTAGCAATCAGCCCCAGCATTTT.

The CDR3 reads CASSQDLRGLNGYTF. The CDR3 nucleotides are TGTGCCAGCAGCCAAGATCTGCGGGGATTAAATGGCTACACCTTC. The chain carries TRBV14 and TRBJ1-2; D is unresolved. The germline V gene encodes CDR1 SGHDN and CDR2 FVKESK. The CDR3 totals 15 residues. Trimming cost V 0 bases and J 6 bases, with 14 bases left between them.

V is TRBV7-6 and J is TRBJ1-5; D is perhaps TRBD1 (6 bases). Trimming cost V 5 bases and J 0 bases, with 14 bases left between them. The CDR3 extends over 16 amino acids. Germline CDR1 and CDR2: SGHVS and FNYEAQ. CDR3 DNA sequence: TGTGCCAGCAGCCCTCTCGCAGGGGATAGCAATCAGCCCCAGCATTTT. Its protein product is CASSPLAGDSNQPQHF.

The chain has TRBV6-4 and TRBJ2-7; unclear D gene. Trimming removed 3 bases at V and 5 bases at J, with 8 bases between. This CDR3 comprises 12 residues. Germline V gene lookup returns CDR1 MRHNA and CDR2 SNTAGT. CDR3 in amino acids: CASSELGDEQYF. The CDR3, as DNA: TGTGCCAGCAGTGAACTCGGAGACGAGCAGTACTTC.

The genes are TRBV19 and TRBJ1-1; 7 bases are a match to TRBD1. The J segment lost 0 bases and the V segment lost 5 bases, leaving 6 bases of the junction unmatched. The CDR3 has 15 amino acids. CDR1 and CDR2 (germline): LNHDA, SQIVND (reference sequence). As DNA, the CDR3 is TGTGCCAGTAGTGGGTGGGACAGCTTGAACACTGAAGCTTTCTTT. It is translated as CASSGWDSLNTEAFF.

This chain connects TRBV11-2 to TRBJ2-5, with D possibly matching TRBD2 (5 bases). Per the germline V gene, CDR1 is SGHAT and CDR2 is FQNNGV. The V end was cut by 5 bases, the J end by 4 bases, with 20 bases between. The CDR3 length is 16 residues. CDR3 bases: TGTGCCAGCAGCCAAATAGAGGCCCGAGGGCGAGAGACCCAGTACTTC. This gives the protein CASSQIEARGRETQYF.